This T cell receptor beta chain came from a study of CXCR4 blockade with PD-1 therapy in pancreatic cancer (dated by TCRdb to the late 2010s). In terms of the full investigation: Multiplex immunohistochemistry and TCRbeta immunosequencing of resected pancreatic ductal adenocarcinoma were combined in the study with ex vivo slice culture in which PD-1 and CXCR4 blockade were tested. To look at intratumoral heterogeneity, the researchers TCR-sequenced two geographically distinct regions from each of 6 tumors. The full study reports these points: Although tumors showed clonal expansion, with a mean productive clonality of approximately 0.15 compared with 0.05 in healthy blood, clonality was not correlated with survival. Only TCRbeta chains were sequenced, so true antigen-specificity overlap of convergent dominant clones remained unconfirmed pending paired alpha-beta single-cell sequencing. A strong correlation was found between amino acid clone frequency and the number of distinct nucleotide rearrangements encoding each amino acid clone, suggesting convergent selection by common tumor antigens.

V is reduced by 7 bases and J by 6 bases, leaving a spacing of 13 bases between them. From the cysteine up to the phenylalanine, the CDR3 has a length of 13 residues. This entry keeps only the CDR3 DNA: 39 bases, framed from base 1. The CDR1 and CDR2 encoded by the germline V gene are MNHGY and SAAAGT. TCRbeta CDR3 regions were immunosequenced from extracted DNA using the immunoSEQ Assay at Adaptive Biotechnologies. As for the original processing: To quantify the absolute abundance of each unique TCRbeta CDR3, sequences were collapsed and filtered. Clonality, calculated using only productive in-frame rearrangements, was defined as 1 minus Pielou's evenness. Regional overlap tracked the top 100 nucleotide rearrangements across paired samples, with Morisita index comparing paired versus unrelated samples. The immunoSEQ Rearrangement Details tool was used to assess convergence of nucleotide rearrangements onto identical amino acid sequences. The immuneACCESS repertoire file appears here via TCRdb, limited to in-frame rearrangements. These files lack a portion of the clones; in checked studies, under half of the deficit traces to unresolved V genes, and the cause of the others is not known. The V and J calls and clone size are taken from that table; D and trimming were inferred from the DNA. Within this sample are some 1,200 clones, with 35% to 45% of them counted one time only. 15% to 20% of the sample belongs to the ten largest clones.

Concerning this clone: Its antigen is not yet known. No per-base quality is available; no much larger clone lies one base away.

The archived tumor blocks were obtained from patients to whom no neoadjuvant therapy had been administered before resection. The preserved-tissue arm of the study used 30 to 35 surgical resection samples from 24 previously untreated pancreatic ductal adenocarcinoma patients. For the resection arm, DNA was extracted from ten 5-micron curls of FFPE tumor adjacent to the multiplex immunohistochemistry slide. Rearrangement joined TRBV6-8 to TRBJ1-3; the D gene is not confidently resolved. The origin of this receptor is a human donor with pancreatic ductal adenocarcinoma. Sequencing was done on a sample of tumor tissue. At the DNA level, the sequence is TGTGCCAGCAATGACAAAAACAAAAACACCATATATTTT. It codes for CASNDKNKNTIYF.